These T cell receptor beta chains were read from a single sample in a study of regulatory and conventional T cells in RAG deficiency. Repertoires were generated with immunoSEQ multiplex PCR, while TCRdb's copy carries only in-frame clones and drops some. Here the sample spans tens of thousands of clones, 80% to 90% being singletons. This sample was also put to use in a study of regulatory T cells.

The specimen was CD4+ effector T cells sorted from blood. The receptors were gathered from a human donor in good health. CDR3s include the opening cysteine and the closing phenylalanine or tryptophan. D genes are given only for firm matches.

j_gene	v_gene	d_gene	CDR3nt	CDR3aa
TRBJ2-3	TRBV6-5	.	TGTGCCAGCAGTAGACAGGCTGCTAGCACAGATACGCAGTATTTT	CASSRQAASTDTQYF
TRBJ2-7	TRBV7-2	TRBD2	TGTGCCAGCAGCTTAGTGGCTAGCGGCTCCTACGAGCAGTACTTC	CASSLVASGSYEQYF
TRBJ2-1	TRBV19	.	TGTGCCAGTAGTAAGGGCCAAGTGAGCTCCTACAATGAGCAGTTCTTC	CASSKGQVSSYNEQFF
TRBJ2-5	TRBV18	.	TGTGCCAGCTCACCTACACTCATAGAGACCCAGTACTTC	CASSPTLIETQYF
TRBJ2-7	TRBV7-2	.	TGTGCCAGCAGCTTATCTGCCCGGGACTTCAGACCCTACGAGCAGTACTTC	CASSLSARDFRPYEQYF
TRBJ2-5	TRBV11-2	.	TGTGCCAGCAGCTTACGGGTCATCTTCGGGGAGACCCAGTACTTC	CASSLRVIFGETQYF
TRBJ2-1	TRBV5-1	TRBD1	TGCGCCAGCAGCCCTACAGGGGCCCGGGAGCAGTTCTTC	CASSPTGAREQFF
TRBJ1-5	TRBV5-5	TRBD1	TGTGCCAGCAGTTGGGGACAGCAAAATCAGCCCCAGCATTTT	CASSWGQQNQPQHF
TRBJ1-1	TRBV6-6	TRBD1	TGTGCCAGCAGTGGACAGGGGAATTTGGGCACTGAAGCTTTCTTT	CASSGQGNLGTEAFF
TRBJ2-1	TRBV7-6	.	TGTGCCAGCAGCCAAACAGGTGGGGGGTACAATGAGCAGTTCTTC	CASSQTGGGYNEQFF